The 14 T cell receptor beta chains below come from one sample, sequenced in a study of cytomegalovirus exposure and HLA in healthy donors. Amplification used 60 Vbeta primers and 13 Jbeta primers. Sequenced by immunoSEQ multiplex PCR; TCRdb stores in-frame clones only, minus some. This sample has 130,000 to 150,000 clones; approximately 9% occur once, and the top ten carry 1.5% to 2%. Sample: PBMCs. Receptor source: a male donor in good health and CMV-seronegative.

The CDR3 DNA is TGTGCCAGCAGCCGGGATCTAACTGAAGCTTTCTTT. Translating gives CASSRDLTEAFF. V usage is TRBV7-9 and J usage is TRBJ1-1, with D unclear. The ends were cut back, 5 bases at V and 5 bases at J, with 9 bases in the middle. Germline V CDR1 and CDR2: SEHNR, FQNEAQ (reference sequence). The CDR3 spans 12 residues.

This clone was seen a handful of times. J is TRBJ2-4 and V is TRBV27; tentatively, D is TRBD1 (6 bases). This CDR3 has 17 amino acids. Germline V gene lookup returns CDR1 MNHEY and CDR2 SMNVEV (reference sequence). Trimming took 4 bases from V and 0 from J, leaving 16 bases between them. The DNA for the CDR3 is TGTGCCAGCAGTTCCAGCCAAGGGGGATCAGCCAAAAACATTCAGTACTTC. Translation: CASSSSQGGSAKNIQYF.

This sequence joins TRBV28 and TRBJ1-5; D is undetermined. Germline V CDR1 and CDR2: MDHEN, SYDVKM. V gave up 7 bases and J gave up 3 bases, with 10 bases separating them. CDR3 size: 13 residues. The CDR3, as DNA: TGTGCCAGCACAGGTTCCCTCAATCAGCCCCAGCATTTT. Its translation is CASTGSLNQPQHF.

This clone appeared a few times. This chain connects TRBV27 to TRBJ2-7, with 10 bases matching TRBD2. Germline lookup yields CDR1 MNHEY and CDR2 SMNVEV (reference sequence). The V segment lost 4 bases and the J segment 0 bases; nucleotides outside the gene matches: 6. This CDR3 is 16 amino acids long. This CDR3 is CASSYGTSDRSYEQYF. The CDR3 DNA sequence: TGTGCCAGCAGTTATGGGACTAGCGATCGCTCCTACGAGCAGTACTTC.

The V gene is TRBV2, the J gene TRBJ1-1; 9 bases line up with TRBD1. Losses at the gene ends were 7 bases for V and 5 bases for J; bases not matched to a gene: 8. Germline CDR1 and CDR2: SNHLY and FYNNEI. The CDR3 extends over 14 amino acids. The CDR3 DNA sequence: TGTGCCAGCACCGAACAGGGGGCTTGGACTGAAGCTTTCTTT. The encoded protein is CASTEQGAWTEAFF.

This clone has more than one count but fewer than ten. The gene calls are TRBV7-6 and TRBJ2-3; no definite D call. The CDR3 has 16 residues. The V end lost 2 bases, the J end lost 2 bases, and 14 bases lay between the germline ends. Germline CDR1 SGHVS, CDR2 FNYEAQ. CDR3 DNA: TGTGCCAGCAGCTTACGAACTCGTCTCCCCACAGATACGCAGTATTTT. Translation gives CASSLRTRLPTDTQYF.

This chain links TRBV7-9 with TRBJ2-2; TRBD1 agrees at 10 bases. Germline-derived CDR1 and CDR2 are SEHNR and FQNEAQ (reference sequence). V lost 5 bases to trimming and J lost 3 bases; unmatched junction nucleotides: 12. The CDR3 runs to 18 residues. CDR3 protein: CASSPRLRDRGYTGELFF. The CDR3 DNA sequence: TGTGCCAGCAGCCCGAGGCTCCGGGACAGGGGATACACCGGGGAGCTGTTTTTT.

This clone was observed a handful of times. The rearrangement links TRBV5-1 to TRBJ2-1; D is ambiguous. Germline V lookup: CDR1 SGHRS, CDR2 YFSETQ. V gave up 4 bases and J gave up 8 bases, with 16 bases separating them. There are 14 residues in the CDR3. The DNA for the CDR3 is TGCGCCAGCAGCCCCATTACGGGTAACTATGAGCAGTTCTTC. It specifies CASSPITGNYEQFF.

J is TRBJ1-4 and V is TRBV6-6; a possible D gene is TRBD1 (6 bases). In germline, CDR1 is MNHNY, CDR2 SVGAGI (reference sequence). Trimming removed 6 bases at V and 5 bases at J, with 13 bases between. This CDR3 has 14 residues. As DNA, the CDR3 is TGTGCCAGCAGCGAACAGGGTATGAATGAAAAACTGTTTTTT. This gives the protein CASSEQGMNEKLFF.

This clone turned up a few times. The J gene is TRBJ2-7, the V gene TRBV6-5; D may be TRBD1 (6 bases). Germline-derived CDR1 and CDR2 are MNHEY and SVGAGI. The CDR3 runs 14 residues. Trimming cost V 7 bases and J 5 bases, with 18 bases left between them. CDR3 DNA: TGTGCCAGCATCTCCCCGGGCAGGGGCAACGAGCAGTACTTC. This sequence encodes CASISPGRGNEQYF.

This clone was seen a few times. This chain connects TRBV29-1 to TRBJ1-1; perhaps TRBD1 as D (5 bases). The CDR3 runs to 14 residues. Germline values: CDR1 SQVTM, CDR2 ANQGSEA. Trimming removed 1 base from V and 1 base from J, with 10 bases in between. The chain's CDR3 is CSVEGRGENTEAFF. In DNA form, the CDR3 reads TGCAGCGTTGAAGGGAGGGGTGAGAACACTGAAGCTTTCTTT. The complete variable domain, with remaining parts taken from reference TRBV29-1 and TRBJ1-1, reads SAVISQKPSRDICQRGTSLTIQCQVDSQVTMMFWYRQQPGQSLTLIATANQGSEATYESGFVIDKFPISRPNLTFSTLTVSNMSPEDSSIYLCSVEGRGENTEAFFGQGTRLTVV.

There are a few counts of this clone. V and J are TRBV5-1 and TRBJ1-2; D is possibly TRBD1 (5 bases). This CDR3 spans 12 amino acids. Trimming cost V 0 bases and J 12 bases, with 12 bases left between them. Germline assignment: CDR1 SGHRS and CDR2 YFSETQ. CDR3 residues: CASSLESGSNTF. DNA of the CDR3: TGCGCCAGCAGCTTGGAGTCAGGGTCCAACACCTTC.

This clone was detected only a few times. V usage is TRBV9 and J usage is TRBJ1-1; unclear D gene. Germline CDR1 SGDLS, CDR2 YYNGEE. This CDR3 contains 12 residues. The V and J ends lost 4 bases and 5 bases respectively, with 9 bases between them. The CDR3: CASSFPLTEAFF. CDR3 DNA sequence: TGTGCCAGCAGCTTCCCCCTAACTGAAGCTTTCTTT.

This clone came up a few times. The V call is TRBV4-3, the J call TRBJ2-7; a weak D match, TRBD1 (5 bases). The germline V gene encodes CDR1 LGHNA and CDR2 YSLEER. CDR3 size: 14 residues. With 0 bases removed from V and 1 base from J, the gap between germline ends came to 7 bases. The CDR3 DNA reads TGCGCCAGCAGCCAAGACAGGGATTCCTACGAGCAGTACTTC. Translating it yields CASSQDRDSYEQYF.